The T cell receptor (beta chain) under discussion was sequenced for a study of T-cell reconstitution after alpha-beta-depleted transplantation in children. In germline, CDR1 is SQVTM, CDR2 ANQGSEA. Trimming removed 7 bases at V and 5 bases at J, with 18 bases between. CDR3 length equals 13 residues. Preparation of the TCRbeta library used unique molecular identifiers. TCRdb re-called the PCR reads with MiXCR, one entry per CDR3 protein. The sample includes around 800,000 distinct CDR3 sequences, 15% to 20% of them seen just once. Findings and caveats of the study: The study reportedly traced alpha-beta T cells about two months after transplant to several hundred expanded graft clones. Diversity and T-cell counts at one year after transplant derived mostly from new T cells. Some patients owed their high day-60 TCRbeta diversity to surviving recipient T cells and thymic progenitors.

Concerning this clonotype itself: No antigen is known for it.

The genes are TRBV29-1 and TRBJ2-7, with D possibly being TRBD2 (5 bases). The sample was PBMCs, mostly from graft donor cells, taken 360 days after TCRalphabeta/CD19-depleted stem cell transplant. This receptor was taken from a male patient aged 10 to 17 who had a stem cell transplant for acute lymphoblastic leukemia, so the T cells may come from the graft donor. CDR3 DNA: TGCAGCGCTCGGGTGGAGGCGGCCCACGAGCAGTACTTC. It specifies CSARVEAAHEQYF.